Listed here is a single TCR beta chain. The sample belongs to a study of CD4 and CD8 cells across lung adenocarcinoma regions. TCRdb analysed the PCR reads with MiXCR anew, one entry per CDR3 protein. The repertoire has 5,500 to 7,500 distinct CDR3 sequences, around 51% of them found once; the top ten carry about 39%. Donors had localized lung adenocarcinoma, a non-small cell lung cancer. The CDR3 runs 16 residues. Germline lookup yields CDR1 SGHDT and CDR2 YYEEEE. Trimming took off 2 bases at V and 3 bases at J, with 17 bases between the two ends. The V call is TRBV5-6, the J call TRBJ1-2; a possible D gene is TRBD1 (6 bases). Sequences were obtained from CD8+ T cells from the center of a lung tumor. The receptor was derived from a male donor with lung adenocarcinoma. The CD4 and CD8 labels of this study may be unreliable. The CDR3 region has the DNA TGTGCCAGCAGCTTACCCCCCGGACCAGGGGACTATGGCTACACCTTC. This translates into CASSLPPGPGDYGYTF.